Each of the 20 T cell receptor beta chains below was sequenced from the same sample in a study of cytomegalovirus exposure and HLA in healthy donors. The PCR made use of 60 Vbeta and 13 Jbeta primers. Profiling relied on immunoSEQ multiplex PCR, and the TCRdb table lists in-frame clones only, not all of them. The sample holds approximately 89,000 clones, 70% to 85% seen once. Sequenced material: PBMCs. Receptors were obtained from a human donor in good health.

Only one count was recorded for this clone. V usage is TRBV27 and J usage is TRBJ1-4; 9 bases line up with TRBD1. Germline V lookup: CDR1 MNHEY, CDR2 SMNVEV (reference sequence). The CDR3 consists of 14 residues. J was trimmed by 2 bases and V by 5 bases; bases with no gene match: 0. The CDR3 DNA reads TGTGCCAGCAGTACAGGGGGCACTAATGAAAAACTGTTTTTT. Protein product: CASSTGGTNEKLFF.

The chain uses TRBV19 and TRBJ2-3; D uncertain. The CDR3 has 15 residues. Trimming took off 3 bases at V and 0 bases at J, with 10 bases between the two ends. Germline V gives CDR1 LNHDA, CDR2 SQIVND (reference sequence). CDR3 DNA: TGTGCCAGTAGTATTGTTGCGCCTAGCACAGATACGCAGTATTTT. It translates to CASSIVAPSTDTQYF.

The chain combines TRBV6-1 with TRBJ1-2; no clear D gene. V was trimmed by 8 bases and J by 0 bases, leaving 13 bases between them. Looked up from germline, CDR1 is MNHNS and CDR2 is SASEGT. The CDR3 sequence is 14 residues long. CDR3 sequence reads: CASVAGRTNYGYTF. The CDR3 coding sequence is TGTGCCAGCGTTGCGGGCAGAACTAACTATGGCTACACCTTC.

This clone was picked up one time. This chain connects TRBV27 to TRBJ2-2; D is perhaps TRBD2 (6 bases). Trimming removed 4 bases at V and 3 bases at J, with 12 bases between. This CDR3 has 15 residues. Germline loops: CDR1 MNHEY, CDR2 SMNVEV (reference sequence). CDR3 sequence: CASSSVGLHTGELFF. The CDR3 DNA reads TGTGCCAGCAGTTCCGTGGGACTTCACACCGGGGAGCTGTTTTTT.

This clone was picked up a small number of times. V usage is TRBV6-1 and J usage is TRBJ1-5, with unresolved D. The CDR3 consists of 12 residues. The germline gives CDR1 MNHNS, CDR2 SASEGT. Between the trimmed V and J ends, which lost 5 bases and 4 bases, there was a span of 6 bases. The CDR3, as DNA: TGTGCCAGCAGTCAGAATAATCAGCCCCAGCATTTT. Residues: CASSQNNQPQHF.

V is TRBV7-9 and J is TRBJ1-5; 7 positions match TRBD1. From germline, CDR1 is SEHNR and CDR2 FQNEAQ (reference sequence). The CDR3 spans 17 residues. Trimming at V came to 5 bases and at J to 2 bases, leaving 12 bases not matched to a gene. CDR3 region: CASSQLHSTGRNQPQHF. In nucleotides, the CDR3 is TGTGCCAGCAGCCAACTCCACTCGACAGGGCGCAATCAGCCCCAGCATTTT. Full variable domain (outside the CDR3, taken from reference TRBV7-9 and TRBJ1-5): DTGVSQNPRHKITKRGQNVTFRCDPISEHNRLYWYRQTLGQGPEFLTYFQNEAQLEKSRLLSDRFSAERPKGSFSTLEIQRTEQGDSAMYLCASSQLHSTGRNQPQHFGDGTRLSIL.

The gene calls are TRBV6-6 and TRBJ2-7; 11 bases match TRBD1. Germline V gene data show CDR1 as MNHNY and CDR2 as SVGAGI (reference sequence). The CDR3 spans 15 residues. Losses at the gene ends were 2 bases for V and 6 bases for J; bases not matched to a gene: 6. CDR3 region: CASSYEGQGALEQYF. CDR3 bases: TGTGCCAGCAGTTACGAAGGACAGGGGGCCCTCGAGCAGTACTTC.

V usage is TRBV18 and J usage is TRBJ2-7; 10 bases align to TRBD2. The CDR3 has 19 residues. The J segment lost 4 bases and the V segment lost 0 bases, leaving 15 bases of the junction unmatched. In germline, CDR1 is KGHSH, CDR2 LQKENI. The CDR3 DNA reads TGTGCCAGCTCACCACCGAGCAACCTCCGGACTAGCGGATATTACGAGCAGTACTTC. It is translated as CASSPPSNLRTSGYYEQYF.

The chain is built from TRBV7-2 and TRBJ2-1; 13 nucleotides line up with TRBD2. Per germline, CDR1 SGHTA and CDR2 FQGNSA. V lost 0 bases to trimming and J lost 2 bases; unmatched junction nucleotides: 1. CDR3 length: 17 amino acids. The DNA for the CDR3 is TGTGCCAGCAGCTTAGCGGGGACTAGCGGGACCTACAATGAGCAGTTCTTC. Protein product: CASSLAGTSGTYNEQFF.

The chain is built from TRBV6-5 and TRBJ1-1; 7 bases are shared with TRBD1. There are 14 residues in the CDR3. CDR1 MNHEY and CDR2 SVGAGI come from the germline V gene. V lost 7 bases and J lost 4; bases outside the gene matches: 9. CDR3 in amino acids: CASKVGTVGTEAFF. The DNA for the CDR3 is TGTGCCAGCAAGGTAGGGACAGTTGGCACTGAAGCTTTCTTT.

The chain couples TRBV7-2 to TRBJ1-1; the D gene is possibly TRBD1 (6 bases). V gave up 5 bases and J gave up 6 bases, with 13 bases separating them. The V gene's germline CDR1 is SGHTA and CDR2 FQGNSA. This CDR3 contains 13 residues. CDR3 DNA: TGTGCCAGCAGCCCCAGGGGTGACGCTGAAGCTTTCTTT. It yields the protein CASSPRGDAEAFF.

The J gene is TRBJ2-2, the V gene TRBV7-9; TRBD2 agrees at 10 bases. Germline V gene data show CDR1 as SEHNR and CDR2 as FQNEAQ (reference sequence). V trimming: 4 bases; J trimming: 0 bases; junction bases outside the gene matches: 11. The CDR3 runs to 19 residues. CDR3 protein: CASSSRDSLAGANTGELFF. CDR3 DNA sequence: TGTGCCAGCAGCTCCCGGGACAGTCTAGCGGGGGCGAACACCGGGGAGCTGTTTTTT.

CDR3 residues: CASSEGVSGIQPQHF. CDR3 coding DNA: TGTGCCAGCAGTGAAGGGGTGTCGGGAATTCAGCCCCAGCATTTT. This chain connects TRBV6-1 to TRBJ1-5; D remains unclear. The V end was cut by 1 base, the J end by 6 bases, with 13 bases between. This CDR3 spans 15 amino acids. The V gene's germline CDR1 is MNHNS and CDR2 SASEGT.

J is TRBJ2-1 and V is TRBV7-2, with TRBD2 matching 11 bases. CDR3 length equals 18 residues. Germline-derived CDR1 and CDR2 are SGHTA and FQGNSA. V lost 4 bases to trimming and J lost 5 bases; unmatched junction nucleotides: 13. CDR3 region: CASSSRSLAGGAHNEQFF. The CDR3 DNA sequence: TGTGCCAGCAGCTCCAGAAGTTTAGCGGGAGGGGCCCACAATGAGCAGTTCTTC.

The V gene is TRBV6-1, the J gene TRBJ1-5; D is ambiguous. Germline V gene data show CDR1 as MNHNS and CDR2 as SASEGT. The CDR3 runs 14 residues. Trimming left V 1 base short and J 5 bases short, with 9 bases between. CDR3 residues: CASSEGLGHQPQHF. CDR3 nucleotides: TGTGCCAGCAGTGAAGGGCTAGGTCATCAGCCCCAGCATTTT.

This clone was picked up a small number of times. The CDR3 loop is CASSLGDEQYF. The CDR3, as DNA: TGTGCCAGCAGTTTGGGCGACGAGCAGTACTTC. This chain connects TRBV27 to TRBJ2-7, with no clear D. This CDR3 spans 11 amino acids. V lost 3 bases, J lost 5 bases, and 5 bases lay in between. Germline V gene data show CDR1 as MNHEY and CDR2 as SMNVEV (reference sequence).

This chain joins TRBV4-2 and TRBJ2-3, with TRBD2 matching 9 bases. The V gene end was trimmed by 4 bases and the J gene end by 0 bases; junction bases not matched to a gene: 11. The CDR3 is made up of 18 amino acids. Germline values: CDR1 LGHNA, CDR2 YNFKEQ. The CDR3, as DNA: TGTGCCAGCAGCCCGCGGAGGGCTAGCGGGGAGAGCACAGATACGCAGTATTTT. It encodes CASSPRRASGESTDTQYF.

V usage is TRBV19 and J usage is TRBJ2-2; D perhaps matches TRBD1 (5 bases). Germline V gives CDR1 LNHDA, CDR2 SQIVND (reference sequence). The CDR3 length is 15 residues. V lost 9 bases and J lost 2, with 16 bases in between. The CDR3 sequence: CASSRETVNTGELFF. DNA for the CDR3: TGTGCCAGCAGCAGAGAGACAGTAAACACCGGGGAGCTGTTTTTT.

The chain is built from TRBV7-9 and TRBJ1-6; TRBD1 is a possible D gene (6 bases). V gave up 5 bases and J gave up 9 bases, with 17 bases separating them. Germline assignment: CDR1 SEHNR and CDR2 FQNEAQ (reference sequence). The CDR3 consists of 15 residues. The CDR3 DNA reads TGTGCCAGCAGCCCCGTCGCAGGGGCGTTTTCACCCCTCCACTTT. As protein: CASSPVAGAFSPLHF.

J is TRBJ2-1 and V is TRBV19, with a tentative D call TRBD2 (5 bases). CDR3 length: 13 amino acids. The germline V gene encodes CDR1 LNHDA and CDR2 SQIVND (reference sequence). Between the trimmed V and J ends, which lost 3 bases and 8 bases, there was a span of 11 bases. CDR3 coding DNA: TGTGCCAGTAGTATTTCGCGGGCCCATGAGCAGTTCTTC. Amino acid sequence: CASSISRAHEQFF.